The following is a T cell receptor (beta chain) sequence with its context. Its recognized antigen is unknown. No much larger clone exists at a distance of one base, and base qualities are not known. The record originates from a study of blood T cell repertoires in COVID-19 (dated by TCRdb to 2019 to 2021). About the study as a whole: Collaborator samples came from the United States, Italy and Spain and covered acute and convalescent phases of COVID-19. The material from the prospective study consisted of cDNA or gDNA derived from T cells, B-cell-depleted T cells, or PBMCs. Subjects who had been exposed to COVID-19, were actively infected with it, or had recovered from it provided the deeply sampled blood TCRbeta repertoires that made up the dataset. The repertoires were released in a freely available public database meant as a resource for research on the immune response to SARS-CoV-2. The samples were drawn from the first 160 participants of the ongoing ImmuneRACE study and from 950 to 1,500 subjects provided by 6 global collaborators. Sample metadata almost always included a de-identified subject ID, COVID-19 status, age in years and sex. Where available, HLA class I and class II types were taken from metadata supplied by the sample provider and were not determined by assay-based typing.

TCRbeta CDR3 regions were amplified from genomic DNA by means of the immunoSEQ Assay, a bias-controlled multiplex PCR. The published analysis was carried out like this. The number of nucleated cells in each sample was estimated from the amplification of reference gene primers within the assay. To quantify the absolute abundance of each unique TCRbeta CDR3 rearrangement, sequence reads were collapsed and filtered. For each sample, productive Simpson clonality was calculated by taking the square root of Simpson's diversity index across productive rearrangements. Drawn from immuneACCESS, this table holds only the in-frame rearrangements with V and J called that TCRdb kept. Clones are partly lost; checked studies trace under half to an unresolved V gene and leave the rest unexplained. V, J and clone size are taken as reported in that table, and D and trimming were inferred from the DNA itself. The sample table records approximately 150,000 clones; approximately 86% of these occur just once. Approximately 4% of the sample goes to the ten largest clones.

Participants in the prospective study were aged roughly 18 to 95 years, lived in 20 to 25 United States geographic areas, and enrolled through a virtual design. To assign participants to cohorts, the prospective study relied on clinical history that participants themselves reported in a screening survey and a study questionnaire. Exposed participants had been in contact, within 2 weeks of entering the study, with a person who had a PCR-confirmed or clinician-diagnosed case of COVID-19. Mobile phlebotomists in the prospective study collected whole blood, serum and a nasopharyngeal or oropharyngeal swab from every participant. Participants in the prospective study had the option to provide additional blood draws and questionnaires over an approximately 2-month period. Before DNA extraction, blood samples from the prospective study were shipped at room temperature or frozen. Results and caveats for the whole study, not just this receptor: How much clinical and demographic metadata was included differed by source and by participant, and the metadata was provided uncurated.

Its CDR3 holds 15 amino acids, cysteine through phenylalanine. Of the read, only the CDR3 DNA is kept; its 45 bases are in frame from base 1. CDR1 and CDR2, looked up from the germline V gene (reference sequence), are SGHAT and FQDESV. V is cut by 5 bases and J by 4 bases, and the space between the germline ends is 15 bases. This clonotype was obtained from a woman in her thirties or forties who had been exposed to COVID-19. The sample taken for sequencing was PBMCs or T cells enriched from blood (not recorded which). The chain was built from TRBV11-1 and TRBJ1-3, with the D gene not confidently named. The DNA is TGTGCCAGCAGCCCCAAGAGGCTTCTCGGAAACACCATATATTTT. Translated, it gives CASSPKRLLGNTIYF. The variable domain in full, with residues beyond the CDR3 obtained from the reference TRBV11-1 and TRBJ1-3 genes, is EAEVAQSPRYKITEKSQAVAFWCDPISGHATLYWYRQILGQGPELLVQFQDESVVDDSQLPKDRFSAERLKGVDSTLKIQPAELGDSAMYLCASSPKRLLGNTIYFGEGSWLTVV.